The 12 T cell receptor beta chains given below trace back to one sample, sequenced in a study of blood T cell repertoires in COVID-19. Using immunoSEQ multiplex PCR, the repertoire was profiled, and TCRdb retains in-frame clones only, with some absent. The sample shows roughly 90,000 clones, more than 80% of them seen only once. The sequenced material came from peripheral blood. The origin of the receptors is a man aged 45-65 years with COVID-19, enrolled during active disease.

V usage is TRBV3-1 (or the pseudogene TRBV3-2) and J usage is TRBJ1-3; TRBD1 aligns across 7 bases. This CDR3 has 14 residues. The V and J ends lost 4 bases and 2 bases, in that order; junction bases with no gene match: 2. CDR1 is LGHDT and CDR2 is YNNKEL in the germline V gene (reference sequence). The CDR3 DNA is TGTGCCAGCAGCCCAACAGGGGCTGGAAACACCATATATTTT. Protein sequence: CASSPTGAGNTIYF.

V is TRBV5-1 and J is TRBJ2-7; TRBD2 agrees at 7 bases. CDR3 length: 13 residues. The V and J ends lost 4 bases and 2 bases, in that order; junction bases with no gene match: 3. Germline-derived CDR1 and CDR2 are SGHRS and YFSETQ. The CDR3 loop reads CASSLGTTYEQYF. DNA of the CDR3: TGCGCCAGCAGCCTCGGGACTACCTACGAGCAGTACTTC.

Only one count was recorded for this clone. The chain joins TRBV7-2 to TRBJ2-7; TRBD1 matches at 10 bases. This CDR3 comprises 15 residues. Unmatched junction bases numbered 9, after V lost 5 bases and J lost 5 bases. Germline CDR1 is SGHTA and CDR2 is FQGNSA. The CDR3 DNA follows: TGTGCCAGCAGCCCTTTCTTGACAGGGGGCGACGAGCAGTACTTC. Its translation is CASSPFLTGGDEQYF.

This chain uses TRBV3-1 (or the pseudogene TRBV3-2) with TRBJ2-5; D might be TRBD2 (5 bases). The V end lost 2 bases, the J end lost 5 bases, and 15 bases lay between the germline ends. The V gene's germline CDR1 is LGHDT and CDR2 YNNKEL (reference sequence). This CDR3 has 15 amino acids. In DNA, the CDR3 is TGTGCCAGCAGCCAAACTCTGCTCTCGGGGGAGACCCAGTACTTC. Amino acids: CASSQTLLSGETQYF.

The J gene is TRBJ2-3, the V gene TRBV11-2; D unresolved. Trimming removed 2 bases from V and 0 bases from J, with 6 bases in between. The CDR3 totals 14 residues. The germline gives CDR1 SGHAT, CDR2 FQNNGV. CDR3 DNA sequence: TGTGCCAGCAGCTTACAAGCTAGCACAGATACGCAGTATTTT. It specifies CASSLQASTDTQYF.

The rearrangement joins TRBV19 to TRBJ1-5; D uncertain. The CDR3 totals 17 residues. The germline gives CDR1 LNHDA, CDR2 SQIVND (reference sequence). The V gene lost 7 bases and the J gene lost 0 bases, with 19 bases spanning the gap. The CDR3: CASTKAWGGGSNQPQHF. The CDR3 DNA follows: TGTGCCAGTACCAAGGCCTGGGGAGGCGGTAGCAATCAGCCCCAGCATTTT.

This chain connects TRBV7-9 to TRBJ1-2; D might be TRBD1 (6 bases). The CDR3 covers 16 residues. In germline, CDR1 is SEHNR, CDR2 FQNEAQ (reference sequence). The V end was cut by 3 bases, the J end by 1 base, with 15 bases between. The CDR3 reads CASSFWQGTNNYGYTF. The CDR3 DNA sequence: TGTGCCAGCAGCTTTTGGCAGGGGACTAATAACTATGGCTACACCTTC.

CDR3 DNA: TGCGCCAGCAGCTTGCTAACTAGCGGGGACACCGGGGAGCTGTTTTTT. This encodes CASSLLTSGDTGELFF. The rearrangement joins TRBV5-1 to TRBJ2-2; TRBD2 aligns across 10 bases. Trimming at V came to 1 base and at J to 3 bases, leaving 3 bases not matched to a gene. The CDR3 length is 16 residues. The V gene's germline CDR1 is SGHRS and CDR2 YFSETQ. Drawing the rest from reference TRBV5-1 and TRBJ2-2, the complete variable domain is KAGVTQTPRYLIKTRGQQVTLSCSPISGHRSVSWYQQTPGQGLQFLFEYFSETQRNKGNFPGRFSGRQFSNSRSEMNVSTLELGDSALYLCASSLLTSGDTGELFFGEGSRLTVL.

V and J are TRBV5-1 and TRBJ1-5; D remains ambiguous. CDR1 and CDR2 (germline): SGHRS, YFSETQ. Trimming pared 0 bases from V and 5 bases from J, leaving 6 bases between. CDR3 size: 13 residues. DNA of the CDR3: TGCGCCAGCAGCTTGGGAGATCATCAGCCCCAGCATTTT. It codes for CASSLGDHQPQHF.

The chain has TRBV19 and TRBJ1-2; possibly TRBD1 for D (6 bases). Trimming cost V 5 bases and J 4 bases, with 11 bases left between them. Germline CDR1 LNHDA, CDR2 SQIVND (reference sequence). The CDR3 runs to 13 residues. CDR3 sequence (DNA): TGTGCCAGTAGTTTTGGACAGTCCTATGGCTACACCTTC. Translated, it gives CASSFGQSYGYTF.

The J gene is TRBJ2-6, the V gene TRBV24-1, with D maybe TRBD1 (6 bases). V was pared by 6 bases and J by 4 bases, with 24 bases between. CDR1 is KGHDR, CDR2 SFDVKD, per germline. This CDR3 contains 19 residues. The DNA of the CDR3 is TGTGCCACCAGTCCTCACCTGGGGTACTCGCAGGGGGGGGCCAACGTCCTGACTTTC. Encoded protein: CATSPHLGYSQGGANVLTF.

This chain uses TRBV6-5 with TRBJ1-6; possible D gene TRBD1, 6 bases. The CDR3 contains 16 residues. V was trimmed by 0 bases and J by 8 bases, leaving 14 bases between them. Germline V gene sequence: CDR1 MNHEY, CDR2 SVGAGI. CDR3 in DNA: TGTGCCAGCAGTTACTCTGATCTGGGGGCTCATTCACCCCTCCACTTT. Protein: CASSYSDLGAHSPLHF.